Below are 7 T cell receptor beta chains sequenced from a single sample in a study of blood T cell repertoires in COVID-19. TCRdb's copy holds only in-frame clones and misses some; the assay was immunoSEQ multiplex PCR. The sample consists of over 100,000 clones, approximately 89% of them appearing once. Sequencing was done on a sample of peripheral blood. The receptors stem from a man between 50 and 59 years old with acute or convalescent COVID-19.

The CDR3 bases are TGTGCCAGCAGTTCGACTGCAAACTATGGCTACACCTTC. It translates to CASSSTANYGYTF. The rearrangement links TRBV6-5 to TRBJ1-2; D remains ambiguous. CDR3 length: 13 residues. Germline V CDR1 and CDR2: MNHEY, SVGAGI. V lost 4 bases to trimming and J lost 2 bases, with 8 bases between them.

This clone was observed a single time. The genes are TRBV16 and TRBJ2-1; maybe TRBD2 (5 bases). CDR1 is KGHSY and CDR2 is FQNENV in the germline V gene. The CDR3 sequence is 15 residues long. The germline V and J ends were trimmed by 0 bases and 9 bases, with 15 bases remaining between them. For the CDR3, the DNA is TGTGCCAGCAGCCAATCGGGCCTATTAGGAGGTGAGCAGTTCTTC. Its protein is CASSQSGLLGGEQFF.

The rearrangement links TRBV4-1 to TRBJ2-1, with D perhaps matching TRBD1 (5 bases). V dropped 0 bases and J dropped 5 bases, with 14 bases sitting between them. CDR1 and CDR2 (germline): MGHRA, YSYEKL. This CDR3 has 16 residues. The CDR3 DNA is TGCGCCAGCAGCCAAGATGCCCACAGGTTACACAATGAGCAGTTCTTC. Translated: CASSQDAHRLHNEQFF.

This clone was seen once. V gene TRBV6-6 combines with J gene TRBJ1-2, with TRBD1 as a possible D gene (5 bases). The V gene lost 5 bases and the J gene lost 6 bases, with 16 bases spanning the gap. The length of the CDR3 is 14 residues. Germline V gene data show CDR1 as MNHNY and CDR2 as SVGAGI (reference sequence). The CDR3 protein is CASSRVGREDGYTF. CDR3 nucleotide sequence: TGTGCCAGCAGTCGTGTGGGCAGGGAGGATGGCTACACCTTC.

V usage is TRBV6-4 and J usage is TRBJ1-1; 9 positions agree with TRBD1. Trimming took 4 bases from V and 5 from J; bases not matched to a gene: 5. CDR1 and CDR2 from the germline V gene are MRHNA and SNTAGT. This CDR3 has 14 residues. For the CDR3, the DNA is TGTGCCAGCAGTGGGGGACAGGGTGAAACTGAAGCTTTCTTT. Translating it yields CASSGGQGETEAFF.

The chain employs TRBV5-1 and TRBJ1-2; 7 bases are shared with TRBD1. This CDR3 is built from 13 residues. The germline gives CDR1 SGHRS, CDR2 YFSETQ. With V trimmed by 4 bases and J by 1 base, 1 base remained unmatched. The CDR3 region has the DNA TGCGCCAGCAGCCGGGACAGTAACTATGGCTACACCTTC. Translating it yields CASSRDSNYGYTF.

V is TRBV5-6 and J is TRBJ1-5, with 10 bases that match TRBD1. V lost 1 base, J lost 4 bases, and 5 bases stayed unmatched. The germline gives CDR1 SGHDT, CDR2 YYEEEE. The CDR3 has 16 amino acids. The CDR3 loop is CASSLTGTGVNQPQHF. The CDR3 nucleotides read TGTGCCAGCAGCTTGACAGGGACAGGGGTTAATCAGCCCCAGCATTTT.